The 30 T cell receptor beta chains given below trace back to one sample, sequenced in a study of shared clonotypes between healthy human individuals. Some clones are missing from TCRdb's copy, which holds only in-frame ones; the method was immunoSEQ multiplex PCR. The sample has about half a million clones, less than 80% seen once; the top ten hold approximately 12%. Sequencing input: PBMCs. All receptors come from a woman between 35 and 50 years old in good health. Some clones in this sample may be carry-over from other donors' samples.

Points on this clone: Since no conserved phenylalanine or tryptophan closes the CDR3, a read error is the likely cause. The chain is built from TRBV29-1 and TRBJ1-1, with D perhaps matching TRBD1 (6 bases). The CDR3 has 12 residues. Germline CDR1 reads SQVTM; CDR2 reads ANQGSEA. Trimming shortened V by 7 bases and J by 1 base, and 10 bases separated the two germline ends. CDR3 coding DNA: TGCAGCGCTGACAGGACGAACACTGAAGCTTTCCTT. The encoded protein is CSADRTNTEAFL.

The chain is built from TRBV5-6 and TRBJ2-3; D not resolved. The V end was cut by 6 bases, the J end by 4 bases, with 12 bases between. The CDR3 length is 13 residues. Germline assignment: CDR1 SGHDT and CDR2 YYEEEE. The CDR3 region has the DNA TGTGCCAGCACCCTGATGAGGTCAGATACGCAGTATTTT. Protein sequence: CASTLMRSDTQYF.

V and J are TRBV9 and TRBJ1-4; 7 bases line up with TRBD1. Germline V lookup: CDR1 SGDLS, CDR2 YYNGEE. This CDR3 has 15 residues. V lost 3 bases and J lost 8; bases outside the gene matches: 10. This CDR3 reads CASSAQGQLGEKLFF. The CDR3 coding sequence is TGTGCCAGCAGCGCCCAGGGACAGCTCGGCGAAAAACTGTTTTTT.

This clone has a single count. The V call is TRBV11-3, the J call TRBJ2-7; D is perhaps TRBD1 (6 bases). Germline V gives CDR1 SGHNT, CDR2 YENEEA. This CDR3 is 20 amino acids long. V lost 1 base and J lost 6, with 31 bases in between. The CDR3 DNA follows: TGTGCCAGCAGCTTAGCGTGCCGGAGTTACGCCGGGACATACCTTTGCGAGCAGTACTTC. Protein: CASSLACRSYAGTYLCEQYF.

The chain is built from TRBV18 and TRBJ2-5; TRBD2 aligns across 12 bases. The length of the CDR3 is 14 residues. V was pared by 6 bases and J by 1 base, with 0 bases of the junction left unmatched. Germline CDR1 is KGHSH and CDR2 is LQKENI. The CDR3 sequence is CASSGLAGQETQYF. In DNA, the CDR3 is TGTGCCAGCTCGGGACTAGCGGGCCAAGAGACCCAGTACTTC.

The V and J genes are TRBV29-1 and TRBJ2-1; 9 positions agree with TRBD1. Looked up from germline, CDR1 is SQVTM and CDR2 is ANQGSEA. The length of the CDR3 is 14 residues. V lost 4 bases, J lost 5 bases, and 6 bases stayed unmatched. CDR3 sequence: CSVGDRGFNNEQFF. Written as DNA, the CDR3 is TGCAGCGTTGGCGACAGGGGGTTTAACAATGAGCAGTTCTTC.

This chain uses TRBV21-1 with TRBJ1-1; the D call in the table, TRBD1, was not verified against the DNA. TRBV21-1 is shown as a pseudogene. CDR3 size: 12 residues. Here the CDR3 DNA reads TGTGCCAATACAGGGGGCCTCGCTGAAGCTTTCTTT. Protein product: CANTGGLAEAFF.

In this sample, this clone turned up once. The chain employs TRBV7-3 and TRBJ1-2; TRBD1 agrees at 8 bases. Germline-derived CDR1 and CDR2 are SGHTA and FQGTGA. There are 14 residues in the CDR3. V shed 5 bases and J 2 bases; nucleotides not matched to a gene: 4. The CDR3 sequence is CASSPTGGNYGYTF. In DNA, the CDR3 is TGTGCCAGCAGCCCCACAGGGGGGAACTATGGCTACACCTTC.

The CDR3 loop is CSVVSDRGYQGYTF. The CDR3 DNA sequence: TGCAGCGTTGTATCGGACAGGGGATACCAGGGCTACACCTTC. The rearrangement joins TRBV29-1 to TRBJ1-2; 9 bases align to TRBD1. Germline V CDR1 and CDR2: SQVTM, ANQGSEA. The ends lost 4 bases at V and 8 bases at J; junction bases unmatched: 11. CDR3 length: 14 amino acids.

Regarding this clone: Being one base from a much bigger clone, this may be a read error. Other nucleotide sequences in the sample specify the same CDR3. V is TRBV2 and J is TRBJ2-7; D gene ambiguous. V lost 6 bases to trimming and J lost 2 bases, with 5 bases between them. This CDR3 has 11 residues. Germline CDR1 is SNHLY and CDR2 is FYNNEI. The chain's CDR3 is CASSPTYEQYF. The CDR3 nucleotides read TGTGCCAGCAGCCCCACCTACGAGCAGTACTTC. Full variable domain (remainder filled in from reference TRBV2 and TRBJ2-7): EPEVTQTPSHQVTQMGQEVILRCVPISNHLYFYWYRQILGQKVEFLVSFYNNEISEKSEIFDDQFSVERPDGSNFTLKIRSTKLEDSAMYFCASSPTYEQYFGPGTRLTVT.

This clone was recorded a few times. This chain links TRBV30 with TRBJ1-5; D uncertain. V shed 2 bases and J shed 2 bases, with 10 bases lying between them. This CDR3 spans 14 amino acids. In germline, CDR1 is GTSNPN, CDR2 SVGIG (reference sequence). CDR3 coding DNA: TGTGCCTGGAGTAGGGATTCGGGCAATCAGCCCCAGCATTTT. It yields the protein CAWSRDSGNQPQHF.

The chain uses TRBV7-2 and TRBJ1-2; D unresolved. The CDR3 runs to 17 residues. The V end lost 4 bases, the J end lost 4 bases, and 22 bases lay between the germline ends. The germline gives CDR1 SGHTA, CDR2 FQGNSA. The CDR3 DNA reads TGTGCCAGCAGCTCGCCAACTGGCTTTGGGGATGGCTATGGCTACACCTTC. Protein: CASSSPTGFGDGYGYTF.

The rearrangement joins TRBV7-2 to TRBJ2-5, with D perhaps assigned TRBD1 or TRBD2 (6 bases each). The CDR3 contains 18 residues. Germline CDR1 and CDR2: SGHTA and FQGNSA. V dropped 2 bases and J dropped 3 bases, with 22 bases sitting between them. CDR3 loop: CASSLTGAGLLTKETQYF. The CDR3 DNA sequence: TGTGCCAGCAGCTTAACGGGGGCTGGGCTTCTCACCAAAGAGACCCAGTACTTC.

Comment on this clone: One end of the junction fails to match germline, which may point to a read error. The chain joins TRBV7-7 to TRBJ1-1, with D perhaps TRBD1 (5 bases). CDR1 is SSHAT and CDR2 is FNYEAQ in the germline V gene (reference sequence). The CDR3 is made up of 13 amino acids. CDR3 sequence reads: CASSSGRDTEAFF. CDR3 in DNA: TGTGCTAGCAGCTCGGGGCGGGACACTGAAGCTTTCTTT.

In regard to this clone: Just one base apart from a much larger clone, this may be a read error. This sequence joins TRBV6-5 and TRBJ2-5; the D gene is possibly TRBD1 (5 bases). The J call is doubtful: the DNA matches TRBJ2-7 better. The CDR3 sequence is 11 residues long. Germline values: CDR1 MNHEY, CDR2 SVGAGI. In DNA form, the CDR3 reads TGTGCCAGCAGCCGACAGTACGAGCAGTACTTC. Protein sequence: CASSRQYEQYF.

The gene calls are TRBV5-1 and TRBJ2-5; D is perhaps TRBD2 (6 bases). V was clipped by 6 bases and J by 1 base, with 10 bases between them. CDR3 length equals 13 residues. Looked up from germline, CDR1 is SGHRS and CDR2 is YFSETQ. DNA for the CDR3: TGCGCCAGCACTCTGGAGGGCCAAGAGACCCAGTACTTC. This translates into CASTLEGQETQYF. The full variable domain, with the rest looked up from reference TRBV5-1 and TRBJ2-5, is KAGVTQTPRYLIKTRGQQVTLSCSPISGHRSVSWYQQTPGQGLQFLFEYFSETQRNKGNFPGRFSGRQFSNSRSEMNVSTLELGDSALYLCASTLEGQETQYFGPGTRLLVL.

The chain recombines TRBV5-4 with TRBJ2-5, with TRBD1 as a possible D gene (5 bases). The V and J ends lost 4 bases and 5 bases respectively, with 15 bases between them. This CDR3 has 14 amino acids. Looked up from germline, CDR1 is SGHNT and CDR2 is YYREEE (reference sequence). CDR3 sequence (DNA): TGTGCCAGCAGCCGACAGTTTTCGTTGGAGACCCAGTACTTC. Amino acid sequence: CASSRQFSLETQYF.

The chain is built from TRBV7-2 and TRBJ2-2; D possibly uses TRBD1 or TRBD2 (6 bases each). The V gene's germline CDR1 is SGHTA and CDR2 FQGNSA. This CDR3 has 16 amino acids. The germline V and J ends were trimmed by 1 base and 6 bases, with 15 bases remaining between them. The CDR3 region is CASSLVGGGVAGELFF. As DNA, the CDR3 is TGTGCCAGCAGCTTAGTGGGGGGCGGCGTCGCCGGGGAGCTGTTTTTT.

The V call is TRBV4-1, the J call TRBJ2-3; TRBD2 is a possible D gene (5 bases). Germline values: CDR1 MGHRA, CDR2 YSYEKL. This CDR3 is built from 15 residues. V lost 1 base, J lost 4 bases, and 12 bases lay in between. CDR3 protein: CASSQVGSKADTQYF. The CDR3 coding sequence is TGCGCCAGCAGCCAAGTAGGGAGTAAAGCAGATACGCAGTATTTT.

The gene calls are TRBV7-7 and TRBJ2-2; D is undetermined. The CDR3 is made up of 14 amino acids. V was trimmed by 3 bases and J by 6 bases, leaving 11 bases between them. Germline V gene sequence: CDR1 SSHAT, CDR2 FNYEAQ (reference sequence). As DNA, the CDR3 is TGTGCCAGCAGCTTTAACCAGCAGGCCGGGGAGCTGTTTTTT. Its translation is CASSFNQQAGELFF.

This clone was observed once. The chain joins TRBV7-9 to TRBJ2-3, with unresolved D. This CDR3 region has 13 residues. V lost 3 bases to trimming and J lost 3 bases, with 7 bases between them. Germline V CDR1 and CDR2: SEHNR, FQNEAQ (reference sequence). CDR3 nucleotides: TGTGCCAGCAGCTTCCTAGAAACAGATACGCAGTATTTT. Protein: CASSFLETDTQYF.

The genes are TRBV5-1 and TRBJ2-5; D might be TRBD1 (6 bases). The CDR3 runs 15 residues. CDR1 is SGHRS and CDR2 is YFSETQ in the germline V gene. Trimming cost V 4 bases and J 1 base, with 14 bases left between them. The CDR3 DNA follows: TGCGCCAGCAGCCTACAGGGTGGGGCCCAAGAGACCCAGTACTTC. This encodes CASSLQGGAQETQYF.

The chain recombines TRBV6-6 with TRBJ2-7; D ambiguous. CDR1 MNHNY and CDR2 SVGAGI come from the germline V gene (reference sequence). Trimming removed 0 bases from V and 1 base from J, with 10 bases in between. CDR3 length equals 15 residues. In nucleotides, the CDR3 is TGTGCCAGCAGTTACTCCGGCATGGTTTCCTACGAGCAGTACTTC. It codes for CASSYSGMVSYEQYF.

The genes are TRBV6-1 and TRBJ1-3, with D possibly TRBD1 on 5 matching bases. CDR1 and CDR2 from the germline V gene are MNHNS and SASEGT. The CDR3 contains 15 residues. V shed 5 bases and J shed 0 bases, with 11 bases lying between them. The CDR3 spells CASSWDGNSGNTIYF. CDR3 in DNA: TGTGCCAGCAGTTGGGACGGGAACTCTGGAAACACCATATATTTT.

V is TRBV29-1 and J is TRBJ2-5; 9 bases fit TRBD1. The J call may be incorrect, as the DNA end agrees better with TRBJ2-7. CDR1 and CDR2 from the germline V gene are SQVTM and ANQGSEA. This CDR3 comprises 14 residues. The CDR3 protein is CSVQIPGQGHEQYF. The CDR3 bases are TGCAGCGTCCAAATACCGGGACAGGGTCACGAGCAGTACTTC.

The V call is TRBV29-1, the J call TRBJ2-7, with D perhaps TRBD1 (5 bases). The V gene lost 7 bases and the J gene lost 4 bases, with 26 bases spanning the gap. Germline V gene data show CDR1 as SQVTM and CDR2 as ANQGSEA. The CDR3 contains 16 residues. The CDR3, as DNA: TGCAGCGCAAAAGGGGCCCGAACAGGACATCAGTACGAGCAGTACTTC. Residues: CSAKGARTGHQYEQYF.

This chain uses TRBV28 with TRBJ2-7; 8 bases line up with TRBD2. CDR1 is MDHEN, CDR2 SYDVKM, per germline. This CDR3 comprises 15 residues. J gave up 5 bases and V 4 bases, and 10 bases lay outside the gene matches. The CDR3 DNA reads TGTGCCAGCAGTTCACTTCGGGGGGGGAAAAACGAGCAGTACTTC. Its protein is CASSSLRGGKNEQYF.

CDR3 in amino acids: CASSWVNSYNEQFF. CDR3 bases: TGTGCCAGCAGTTGGGTAAACTCCTACAATGAGCAGTTCTTC. The genes are TRBV28 and TRBJ2-1; D remains ambiguous. The germline gives CDR1 MDHEN, CDR2 SYDVKM. The CDR3 has 14 residues. V was clipped by 4 bases and J by 0 bases, with 7 bases between them.

The chain recombines TRBV5-1 with TRBJ2-5, with TRBD2 identical over 10 bases. The V gene end was trimmed by 4 bases and the J gene end by 5 bases; junction bases not matched to a gene: 11. Germline CDR1 SGHRS, CDR2 YFSETQ. This CDR3 has 16 residues. CDR3 sequence: CASSVLKREGPETQYF. The CDR3 DNA reads as TGCGCCAGCAGCGTCTTAAAGCGGGAGGGCCCTGAGACCCAGTACTTC.

In the case of this clone: An end of the junction does not agree with germline; a read error may underlie this. The sample contains more than one DNA sequence encoding this CDR3. J is TRBJ1-1 and V is TRBV6-5; D is unresolved. There are 16 residues in the CDR3. Looked up from germline, CDR1 is MNHEY and CDR2 is SVGAGI. The CDR3: CACSYSSLGWNTEAFF. For the CDR3, the DNA is TGTGCCTGCAGTTACTCGAGTCTGGGGTGGAACACTGAAGCTTTCTTT.